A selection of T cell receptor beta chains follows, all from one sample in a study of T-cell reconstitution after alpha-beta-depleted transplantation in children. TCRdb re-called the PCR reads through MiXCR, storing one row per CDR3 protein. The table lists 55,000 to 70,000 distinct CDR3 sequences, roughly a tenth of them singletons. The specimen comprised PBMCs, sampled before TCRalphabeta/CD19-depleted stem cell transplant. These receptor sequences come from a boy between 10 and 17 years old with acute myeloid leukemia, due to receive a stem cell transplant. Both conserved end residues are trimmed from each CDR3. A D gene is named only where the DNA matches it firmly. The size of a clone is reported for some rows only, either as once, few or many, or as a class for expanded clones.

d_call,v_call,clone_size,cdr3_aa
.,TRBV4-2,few,ASRKTGTGELF
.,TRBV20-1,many,SAVGQNTEAF
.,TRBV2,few,ASRGGQNNQPQH
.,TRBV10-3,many,ASLEGGGGRAF
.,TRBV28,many,ASNDSGPRTDTQY
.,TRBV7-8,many,ASSLKWERLTSTDTQY
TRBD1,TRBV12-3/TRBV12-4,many,ASSFHWTGKETQY
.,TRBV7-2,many,ASSFGENTEAF
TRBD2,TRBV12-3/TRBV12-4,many,ASIRTSGGQGEQF
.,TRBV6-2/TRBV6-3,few,ASSYGLHEQF
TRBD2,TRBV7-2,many,ASSRQLAGAQETQY
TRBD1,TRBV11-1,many,ASSFNGQVQETQY
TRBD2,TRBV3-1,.,ASSQDTSASNTGELF
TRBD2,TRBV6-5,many,ASSIGLAADTQY
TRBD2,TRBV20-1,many,SAPTSGDTGELF
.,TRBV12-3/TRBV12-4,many,ASSLKTGELF
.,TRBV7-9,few,ASSLASGELF
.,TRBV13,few,ASSLAGSITDTQY
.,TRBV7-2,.,ASKKAGRGTDTQY
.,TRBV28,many,ASTPQGHSPLH
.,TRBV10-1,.,ASSEDALSDTQY
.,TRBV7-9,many,ASSLARGKPSTDTQY
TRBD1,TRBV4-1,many,ASSQDISLAQGASQPQH
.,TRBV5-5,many,ASSLTGGNTIY
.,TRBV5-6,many,ASSSQDTQY
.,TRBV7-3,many,ASSLTGTAAGVTEAF
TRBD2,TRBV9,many,ASSPSERERDEQF
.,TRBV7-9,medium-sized,ASSSLEGRETQY
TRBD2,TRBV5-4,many,ASSGLAEETQY
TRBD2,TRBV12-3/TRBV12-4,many,ASSFRGGGYNEQF
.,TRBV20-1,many,SARTRSGRLNTEAF
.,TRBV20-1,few,SALSWGFDYT
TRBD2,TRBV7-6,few,ASSLYASGRRGETQY
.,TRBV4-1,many,ASSPPGQQPIGTEAF
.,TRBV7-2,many,ASSLVFARSTGELF
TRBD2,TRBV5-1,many,ASSLGTSGVYNEQF
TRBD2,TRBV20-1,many,SARGPAGRNYEQY
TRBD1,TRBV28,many,ASRYSGTGSYEQY
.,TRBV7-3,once,ASSPGDRITYEQY
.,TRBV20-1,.,SARNPPYGYT
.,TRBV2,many,ASRAVNTGELF
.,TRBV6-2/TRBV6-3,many,ASRSPYEQY
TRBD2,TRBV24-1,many,ATSDRGLAGASYNEQF
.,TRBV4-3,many,ASSRVGNSYNEQF
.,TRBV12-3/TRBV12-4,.,ASSLERREIGTEAF
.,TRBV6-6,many,ASSYSSSEKLF
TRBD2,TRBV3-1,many,ASSQDLAGGGYNEQF
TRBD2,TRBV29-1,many,SVTSGGASGQF
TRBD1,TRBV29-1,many,SVEGEDRGTDTQY
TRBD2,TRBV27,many,ASNYLAGNYNEQF
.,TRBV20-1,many,SARDRGSGKQETQY